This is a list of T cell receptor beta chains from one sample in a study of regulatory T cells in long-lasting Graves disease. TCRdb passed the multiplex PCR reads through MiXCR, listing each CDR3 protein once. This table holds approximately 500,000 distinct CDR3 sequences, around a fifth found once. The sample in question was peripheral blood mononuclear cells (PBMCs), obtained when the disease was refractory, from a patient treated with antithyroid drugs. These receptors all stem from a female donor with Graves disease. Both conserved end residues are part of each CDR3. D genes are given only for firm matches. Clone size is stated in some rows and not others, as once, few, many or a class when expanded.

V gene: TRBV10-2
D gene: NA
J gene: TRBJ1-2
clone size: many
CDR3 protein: CASSARDGSYGYTF
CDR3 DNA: TGCGCCAGCAGTGCCCGGGACGGAAGCTATGGCTACACCTTC

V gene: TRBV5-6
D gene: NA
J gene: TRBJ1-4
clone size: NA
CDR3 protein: CASSLGRFEEKLFF
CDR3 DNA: TGTGCCAGCAGCTTGGGGCGGTTCGAGGAAAAACTGTTTTTT

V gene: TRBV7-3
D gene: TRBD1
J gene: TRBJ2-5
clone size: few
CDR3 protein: CASSLLTGGQETQYF
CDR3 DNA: TGTGCCAGCAGCCTGCTGACAGGGGGACAAGAGACCCAGTACTTC

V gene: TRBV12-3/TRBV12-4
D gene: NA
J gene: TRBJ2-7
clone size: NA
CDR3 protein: CASSSTRGTPTYEQYF
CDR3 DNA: TGTGCCAGCAGTTCAACGCGCGGGACACCTACCTACGAGCAGTACTTC

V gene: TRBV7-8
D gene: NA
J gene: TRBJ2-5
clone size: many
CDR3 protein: CASSLVSRLGAMAQETQYF
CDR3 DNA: TGTGCCAGCAGCTTAGTGTCCCGTTTGGGGGCTATGGCACAAGAGACCCAGTACTTC

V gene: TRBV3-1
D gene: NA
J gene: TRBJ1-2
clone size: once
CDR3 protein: CASGHEGWDYGYTF
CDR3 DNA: TGTGCCAGCGGCCATGAGGGATGGGACTATGGCTACACCTTC

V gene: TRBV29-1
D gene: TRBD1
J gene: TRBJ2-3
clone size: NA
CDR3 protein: CSGIRQGGTDTQYF
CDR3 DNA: TGCAGCGGGATAAGACAGGGCGGCACAGATACGCAGTATTTT

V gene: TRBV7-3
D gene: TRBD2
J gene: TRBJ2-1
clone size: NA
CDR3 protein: CASSPRTSGSLNEQFF
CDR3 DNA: TGTGCCAGCAGCCCGCGGACTAGCGGGAGTCTGAATGAGCAGTTCTTC

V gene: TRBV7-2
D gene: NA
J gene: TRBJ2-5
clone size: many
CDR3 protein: CASSRWTVGQETQYF
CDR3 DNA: TGTGCCAGCAGCAGGTGGACAGTGGGGCAAGAGACCCAGTACTTC

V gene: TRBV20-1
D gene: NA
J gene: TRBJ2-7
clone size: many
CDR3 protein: CSARRGGHEQYF
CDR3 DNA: TGCAGTGCTAGGAGGGGGGGGCACGAGCAGTACTTC

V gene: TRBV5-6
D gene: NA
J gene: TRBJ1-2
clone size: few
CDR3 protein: CASSPGSRTYTF
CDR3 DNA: TGTGCCAGCAGCCCCGGGTCGCGAACCTACACCTTC

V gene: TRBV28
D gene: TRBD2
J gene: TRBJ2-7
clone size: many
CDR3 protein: CASSPGGVYEQYF
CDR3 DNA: TGTGCCAGCAGTCCGGGGGGGGTCTACGAGCAGTACTTC

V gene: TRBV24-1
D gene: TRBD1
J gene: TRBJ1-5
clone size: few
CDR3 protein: CATSDLPQEGAVQPQHF
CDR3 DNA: TGTGCCACCAGTGATTTGCCCCAGGAGGGGGCAGTTCAGCCCCAGCATTTT

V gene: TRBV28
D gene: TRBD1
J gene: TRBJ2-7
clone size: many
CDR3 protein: CASSKKDRGGEQYF
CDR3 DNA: TGTGCCAGCAGCAAAAAGGACAGGGGTGGCGAGCAGTACTTC

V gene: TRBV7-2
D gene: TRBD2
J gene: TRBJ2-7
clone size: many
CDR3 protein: CASSLTGLAGSSGEQYF
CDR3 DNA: TGTGCCAGCAGCTTAACTGGACTAGCGGGAAGCTCGGGCGAGCAGTACTTC

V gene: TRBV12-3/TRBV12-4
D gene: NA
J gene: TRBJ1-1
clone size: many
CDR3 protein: CASSLTGTPNTEAFF
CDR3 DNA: TGTGCCAGCAGTCTTACCGGGACACCGAACACTGAAGCTTTCTTT

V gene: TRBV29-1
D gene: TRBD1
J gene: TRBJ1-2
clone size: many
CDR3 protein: CSAVDREEDGYTF
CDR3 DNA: TGCAGCGCCGTAGACAGGGAGGAGGATGGCTACACCTTC